The 17 T cell receptor gamma chains in this list originate from one sample, sequenced in a study of γδ T cells in repeated Plasmodium falciparum infection. TCRdb processed the multiplex PCR reads again with the CATT caller. The sample lists approximately 26,000 gamma-chain clones; about 3% were seen once. Flow sorting of PBMC yielded separate Vgamma9/Vdelta2+ and Vdelta2-negative gammadelta T cell populations for bulk repertoire analysis. The sequencing input was gamma-delta T cells from blood. The source is a pool of human donors (malaria-infected and uninfected, not separated).

The sample holds a few counts of this clone. A far larger clone is just one base off, so this is likely a read error. The limits of the CDR3 on the DNA are not certain, so only TCRdb's listed CDR3 is given. The J segment was not called; the V segment is TRGV9. The CDR3 has 33 amino acids, counting both end residues. Germline-derived CDR1 and CDR2 are GITISATS and ISYDGTV (reference sequence). CDR3 sequence reads: CALWEVQTIIIRNSLAVEQHLLSQVSIGRIQHF.

By share, this clone ranks as large. The identical CDR3 is also encoded by other nucleotide sequences in the sample. The rearrangement links TRGV2 to TRGJ1 or TRGJ2. The CDR3 has 12 amino acids. CDR1 is EGSNGY, CDR2 YDSYNSKV, per germline. J gave up 3 bases and V 1 base, and 0 bases lay outside the gene matches. The CDR3 protein is CATWDGYYKKLF. The CDR3 DNA reads TGTGCCACCTGGGACGGTTATTATAAGAAACTCTTT.

Of note for this clone: TCRdb's listed protein matches a much larger clone and diverges from this DNA's translation at residue 10, likely through a read error; the protein shown comes from the DNA. This CDR3 is CALWERRNYCKKLF. As DNA, the CDR3 is TGTGCCTTGTGGGAGAGGAGGAATTATTGTAAGAAACTCTTT. V usage is TRGV9 and J usage is TRGJ1 or TRGJ2. The J gene was missing in TCRdb and was found by matching the end of the DNA to germline. CDR3 length equals 14 residues. The germline V gene has CDR1 GITISATS and CDR2 ISYDGTV (reference sequence).

About this clone itself: TCRdb's protein, taken from a much larger clone, differs from this DNA's translation at residue 10, likely owing to a read error; the protein displayed comes from the DNA. The V call is TRGV9, the J call TRGJP. No J segment appears in TCRdb, so it was assigned here by matching the sequence to germline. The germline V gene has CDR1 GITISATS and CDR2 ISYDGTV (reference sequence). CDR3 length: 14 residues. The CDR3 is CAHILELGKRIKVF. DNA for the CDR3: TGTGCCCACATTTTGGAGTTGGGCAAAAGAATCAAGGTATTT.

This clone was found many times. The rearrangement links TRGV8 to TRGJ1 or TRGJ2. The CDR3 is made up of 13 amino acids. Germline V CDR1 and CDR2: VENAVY, YDSYNSRV. Losses at the gene ends were 3 bases for V and 3 bases for J; bases not matched to a gene: 5. The CDR3 spells CATWDRFYYKKLF. In nucleotides, the CDR3 is TGTGCCACCTGGGATCGCTTTTATTATAAGAAACTCTTT.

This clone showed up many times. TCRdb's entry gives the protein of a much larger clone, which mismatches this DNA's translation at residue 4, likely from a read error; the protein reported here is translated from the DNA. The rearrangement links TRGV9 to TRGJ1 or TRGJ2. The CDR3 length is 15 residues. Germline V lookup: CDR1 GITISATS, CDR2 ISYDGTV (reference sequence). For the CDR3, the DNA is TGTGCCTTGCGGGAGAGGGAATGGGCCCGGGATAAGAAACTCTTT. Translation: CALREREWARDKKLF.

As concerns this clone: The DNA is left out, because the CDR3 cannot be placed on it with certainty; the CDR3 is given as TCRdb lists it. This CDR3 is also generated by other DNA sequences in the sample. With the J gene uncalled, the V gene is TRGV3. Germline V CDR1 and CDR2: VTNTFY, YDVSTARD (reference sequence). The CDR3 totals 26 residues, both ends included. The CDR3 sequence: CATWDKSLAVEQHLLSQVSIGRIQHF.

This clone was seen repeatedly, ten times or more. TCRdb shows a much larger clone's protein in place of this DNA's translation, and the two differ at residue 8, likely through a read error; the protein shown is translated from the DNA. This chain joins TRGV3 and TRGJP2. TCRdb offers no J gene call, so here the DNA was matched to germline to obtain one. V shed 4 bases, J shed 6 bases, and the junction held 8 bases outside the gene matches. This CDR3 spans 14 amino acids. The germline V gene encodes CDR1 VTNTFY and CDR2 YDVSTARD (reference sequence). CDR3 protein: CATWEMRCDWIKTF. The DNA for the CDR3 is TGTGCCACCTGGGAAATGCGTTGTGATTGGATCAAGACGTTT.

This clone occurred a few times. It is unclear where the CDR3 begins or ends on the DNA, so no DNA is shown, and the CDR3 is as TCRdb lists it. The CDR3 sequence: CATWDGNYYKKLFGSEQHLLSQVSIGRIQHF. The V gene is given as TRGV3, and no J gene call is available. Germline CDR1 reads VTNTFY; CDR2 reads YDVSTARD (reference sequence). The CDR3 is 31 residues long, counting both termini.

This clone showed up many times. TCRdb lists the protein of a much larger clone for this DNA, which differs at residue 7, so this is likely a read error; the protein given here is translated from the DNA itself. The CDR3 is CALWEHRELGKKIKVF. In nucleotides, the CDR3 is TGTGCCTTGTGGGAGCACCGAGAGTTGGGCAAAAAAATCAAGGTATTT. This chain uses TRGV9 with TRGJP. Trimming took 3 bases from V and 6 from J; bases not matched to a gene: 5. Germline CDR1 GITISATS, CDR2 ISYDGTV (reference sequence). CDR3 length: 16 amino acids.

In its sample, this clone was seen many times. The chain is built from TRGV4 and TRGJP1. Germline assignment: CDR1 EGSTGY and CDR2 YDSYTSSV. The CDR3 runs to 15 residues. V lost 5 bases and J lost 6; bases outside the gene matches: 12. DNA for the CDR3: TGTGCCACCTGGGTGCTTTCCTGGGCTGGTTGGTTCAAGATATTT. Translated, it gives CATWVLSWAGWFKIF.

By share, this clone counts as medium-sized. Distinct nucleotide sequences in the sample also encode this CDR3. The V call is TRGV9, the J call TRGJ1 or TRGJ2. The germline V gene has CDR1 GITISATS and CDR2 ISYDGTV (reference sequence). The CDR3 runs to 14 residues. Trimming removed 3 bases from V and 2 bases from J; junction bases left unmatched: 7. DNA of the CDR3: TGTGCCTTGTGGGAGACCCAGGATTATTATAAGAAACTCTTT. Translated: CALWETQDYYKKLF.

This clone showed up many times. TCRdb attributes to this sequence the protein of a much larger clone, which differs from the DNA translation at residue 7; a read error is likely, and the protein displayed is translated from the DNA. The chain links TRGV9 to TRGJP. TCRdb does not report a J gene; here it was assigned by matching the DNA to germline references. CDR3 length equals 15 residues. After removal of 4 bases from V and 8 bases from J, the junction contained 5 bases not matched to a gene. Germline CDR1 is GITISATS and CDR2 is ISYDGTV (reference sequence). CDR3 coding DNA: TGTGCCTTGTGGGATGAAAAGTTGGGCAAAAAAATCAAGGTATTT. Encoded protein: CALWDEKLGKKIKVF.

This clone was recorded at least ten times. A read error likely explains why the TCRdb protein, taken from a much larger clone, differs from this DNA's translation at residue 6; the protein shown is translated from the DNA. V and J are TRGV2 and TRGJ1 or TRGJ2. TCRdb supplies no J gene; here it was assigned by aligning the nucleotide sequence to germline. The germline gives CDR1 EGSNGY, CDR2 YDSYNSKV. CDR3 size: 11 residues. V was clipped by 3 bases and J by 10 bases; unmatched bases: 6. As DNA, the CDR3 is TGTGCCACCTGGGACTGGCAGAAGAAACTCTTT. Translated, it gives CATWDWQKKLF.

About this clone itself: Translating this DNA gives a protein that differs at residue 11 from the TCRdb one, which belongs to a much larger clone; a read error is likely, and the protein shown is this translation. The J gene has no call, while the V gene is TRGV3. This CDR3 is 14 amino acids long. Germline assignment: CDR1 VTNTFY and CDR2 YDVSTARD (reference sequence). The CDR3 nucleotides read TGTGCCACCTGGGACAGCCCGCATGAATATAGGAAACTCTTC. Amino acid sequence: CATWDSPHEYRKLF.

The sample holds many counts of this clone. The chain employs TRGV3 and TRGJ1 or TRGJ2. The CDR3 has 14 amino acids. Germline lookup yields CDR1 VTNTFY and CDR2 YDVSTARD (reference sequence). The junction had 8 bases not matched to a gene; V was cut back by 0 bases and J by 6 bases. As DNA, the CDR3 is TGTGCCACCTGGGACAGGCGGCCCTTTTATAAGAAACTCTTT. This translates into CATWDRRPFYKKLF.

This clone was recorded a few times. This DNA's translation differs at residue 14 from TCRdb's protein, which comes from a much larger clone; a read error is likely, and the protein shown is translated from the DNA. The rearrangement links TRGV9 to TRGJP. CDR3 size: 17 residues. The germline CDR1 and CDR2 sequences are GITISATS and ISYDGTV (reference sequence). The CDR3: CALWEVRSELGKKTKVF. The CDR3 region has the DNA TGTGCCTTGTGGGAGGTCCGAAGTGAGTTGGGCAAAAAAACCAAGGTATTT.